This paragraph covers one T cell receptor (beta chain) sequence. This clone was detected many times. What this receptor recognizes is not known. Base qualities are missing; no much larger clone stands one base away. Genomic DNA was extracted with the Qiagen DNeasy kit from unsorted PBMCs and from negatively selected CD4+ and CD8+ fractions. TCR beta CDR3 regions were amplified by immunoSEQ multiplex PCR using primers annealing to V and J segments. A synthetic immune receptor repertoire was used to minimize amplification bias, and remaining bias was computationally removed after sequencing. In the paper's pipeline: Custom Python scripts were used to quantify repertoire diversity as the Shannon entropy index. Unsorted, CD4+ and CD8+ repertoires were examined separately, except in combined analyses, for which CD4+ and CD8+ sequences were merged in silico. A clone was considered expanded if an increase in frequency of at least 2-fold after treatment relative to C1D1 was found, and a pseudocount of 0.5 was applied to clones undetected at baseline. Clones with 0 or 1 copy at C1D1 were defined as singleton clones, while clones with 2 or more copies were defined as non-singleton clones. Clones expanded in unsorted samples were assigned a CD4+, CD8+ or unknown annotation through matching of protein sequences in sorted samples from the same patient. Wilcoxon tests on paired samples were used to test changes in diversity from C1D1 to C4D1. Entries here come from immuneACCESS through TCRdb and include only in-frame sequences with V and J called. Some clones fail to appear in such tables; in the studies checked, an unresolved V gene covers under half of the shortfall, and the cause of the remainder is unknown. V and J calls and clone size come straight from that table; D and trimming were deduced from the DNA. Within this sample are 40,000 to 45,000 clones, with roughly 70% of them counted one time only. Approximately 20% of the sample comes from the top ten.

The data originate from a study of PD-1 blockade in classical Hodgkin lymphoma (dated by TCRdb to about 2020). Regarding the complete study: Nivolumab dosing was 3 mg/kg intravenously every 2 weeks, continuing until either disease progression or unacceptable toxicity. The study used TCR beta sequencing and CyTOF to define a peripheral blood immune signature of response to PD-1 blockade in classical Hodgkin lymphoma. The research as a whole found: Lower diversity was observed in patients in whom nivolumab was started less than 1 year after ASCT, and these patients were excluded from later analyses so that confounding by immune reconstitution would be avoided. The study was limited to a single clinical trial cohort, and causes of repertoire differences, possibly disease activity or prior therapy, remained undefined. CD4+ but not CD8+ TCR diversity rose significantly by C4D1 (p=0.0027 vs p=0.16), most apparent in complete responders (p=0.02). Among trial patients, those achieving complete response had baseline diversity similar to that of newly diagnosed patients, while diversity was significantly lower in partial responders and progressors. Baseline TCR diversity was reported to be lower in newly diagnosed patients than in healthy donors and to be lower still in relapsed/refractory patients.

Taken from cysteine to phenylalanine, the CDR3 has 14 residues. Just the 42-base CDR3 DNA is kept, in frame starting at base 1. Based on the germline V gene, the CDR1 and CDR2 sequences are MDHEN and SYDVKM. V is clipped by 5 bases and J by 3 bases, and the sequence between their germline boundaries is 13 bases long. Per the publication, the time point label means: cycle 1 day 1 (C1D1), immediately before nivolumab initiation. Every trial patient had relapsed after autologous stem cell transplantation, and cohorts A, B and C differed in prior brentuximab vedotin exposure. A total of 56 patients with relapsed/refractory classical Hodgkin lymphoma made up the trial cohort, and each patient's best overall response was complete response, partial response or progressive disease. Single-agent nivolumab was administered to trial patients in the multi-cohort phase II CheckMate 205 trial. An independent review committee assessed best overall response by applying the 2007 International Working Group response criteria. Trial PBMCs were collected immediately before nivolumab initiation (C1D1) and during therapy at cycle 2 day 1 and cycle 4 day 1. After peripheral blood was drawn into 8 mL Vacutainer Cell Preparation Tubes, PBMCs were isolated by centrifugation and then cryopreserved.

The receptor was isolated from a human donor with classical Hodgkin lymphoma. The sequences come from peripheral blood mononuclear cells (PBMCs), collected at baseline. This chain joins TRBV28 to TRBJ1-2, with no reliable assignment of the D segment. Read as DNA, the sequence is TGTGCCAGCAGTCTTCGGGTACTCGACTATGGCTACACCTTC. Its translation reads: CASSLRVLDYGYTF.